The 13 T cell receptor beta chains given below trace back to one sample, sequenced in a study of regulatory T cells in long-lasting Graves disease. Building of the TCR beta libraries involved iRepertoire HTBI primers and Arm-PCR of CDR3 regions. TCRdb passed the multiplex PCR reads through MiXCR, listing each CDR3 protein once. The profile shows about 430,000 distinct CDR3 sequences, 15% of them singletons. Time point given: newly diagnosed GD, antithyroid drugs for less than 3 months. The TCR library was made from RNA that had been extracted from PBMCs in TRIzol. The same data also went into a second study, on T cells in Graves' hyperthyroidism and ophthalmopathy.

This sample comprised peripheral blood mononuclear cells (PBMCs), obtained at new diagnosis, from a patient treated with antithyroid drugs. These receptors came from a woman aged 40 to 50 with Graves disease.

Comments on this clonotype: This CDR3 is missing its conserved last phenylalanine or tryptophan, likely due to a read error. V is TRBV7-9 and J is TRBJ2-1; 9 nucleotides line up with TRBD2. The V gene's germline CDR1 is SEHNR and CDR2 FQNEAQ (reference sequence). The CDR3 runs to 15 residues. V shed 5 bases, J shed 6 bases, and the junction held 8 bases outside the gene matches. The CDR3 coding sequence is TGTGCCAGCAGCCCCGCGGGCGGGAGGGCCAATGAGCAGTTCGTC. This codes for CASSPAGGRANEQFV.

The table lists this clonotype with many counts. The J gene is TRBJ2-3, the V gene TRBV20-1; possibly TRBD2 for D (5 bases). From germline, CDR1 is DFQATT and CDR2 SNEGSKA (reference sequence). The V gene lost 6 bases and the J gene lost 6 bases, with 19 bases spanning the gap. This CDR3 spans 14 amino acids. The CDR3 DNA reads as TGCAGTGCCTTCTTGAGGGAGACGGGGGATACGCAGTATTTT. It encodes CSAFLRETGDTQYF.

This clonotype was detected ten times or more. This chain uses TRBV7-2 with TRBJ2-4, with D possibly matching TRBD2 (5 bases). The length of the CDR3 is 13 residues. The germline V and J ends were trimmed by 5 bases and 8 bases, with 13 bases remaining between them. Germline V gives CDR1 SGHTA, CDR2 FQGNSA. CDR3 nucleotide sequence: TGTGCCAGCAGCCAATCTGACGGGGACATTCAGTACTTC. Translated: CASSQSDGDIQYF.

The rearrangement joins TRBV7-9 to TRBJ1-1, with no clear D. The V end was cut by 5 bases, the J end by 0 bases, with 13 bases between. This CDR3 is built from 15 residues. Germline assignment: CDR1 SEHNR and CDR2 FQNEAQ (reference sequence). DNA for the CDR3: TGTGCCAGCAGCCTCGCCCAGGTGATGAACACTGAAGCTTTCTTT. This encodes CASSLAQVMNTEAFF.

There are many counts of this clonotype. The V gene is TRBV6-5, the J gene TRBJ2-1; 10 nucleotides align to TRBD2. V shed 1 base, J shed 0 bases, and the junction held 6 bases outside the gene matches. Per germline, CDR1 MNHEY and CDR2 SVGAGI. The CDR3 length is 18 residues. The CDR3 bases are TGTGCCAGCAGTTACTATGGGACTAGCGTAAGCTCCTACAATGAGCAGTTCTTC. Amino acids: CASSYYGTSVSSYNEQFF.

The rearrangement links TRBV7-8 to TRBJ2-1; the D gene is possibly TRBD2 (5 bases). Germline CDR1 reads SGHVS; CDR2 reads FQNEAQ. The length of the CDR3 is 15 residues. The V gene lost 5 bases and the J gene lost 3 bases, with 14 bases spanning the gap. The CDR3 coding sequence is TGTGCCAGCAGCCCGTCCGGGGAGTACTACAATGAGCAGTTCTTC. It is translated as CASSPSGEYYNEQFF. The complete variable domain, with remaining parts taken from reference TRBV7-8 and TRBJ2-1, reads GAGVSQSPRYKVAKRGQDVALRCDPISGHVSLFWYQQALGQGPEFLTYFQNEAQLDKSGLPSDRFFAERPEGSVSTLKIQRTQQEDSAVYLCASSPSGEYYNEQFFGPGTRLTVL.

This clonotype was counted ten times or more. This chain connects TRBV6-2 or TRBV6-3 to TRBJ1-4; D is uncertain. The germline gives CDR1 MNHEY, CDR2 SVGEGT. Deletions cut 2 bases from V and 5 bases from J, with 6 bases between. The CDR3 consists of 13 residues. CDR3 DNA: TGTGCCAGCAGTTACAGTCGGAATGAAAAACTGTTTTTT. Amino acids: CASSYSRNEKLFF.

This clonotype came up many times. The chain joins TRBV6-2 or TRBV6-3 to TRBJ1-6; no clear D. The V and J ends lost 6 bases and 10 bases respectively, with 13 bases between them. Germline V CDR1 and CDR2: MNHEY, SVGEGT. This CDR3 contains 13 residues. The CDR3 sequence: CASSLTSGSPLHF. DNA of the CDR3: TGTGCCAGCAGCCTAACGTCGGGGTCACCCCTCCACTTT.

The chain joins TRBV20-1 to TRBJ2-7, with D perhaps matching TRBD1 (5 bases). Germline V gene sequence: CDR1 DFQATT, CDR2 SNEGSKA (reference sequence). The CDR3 loop spans 15 amino acids. V shed 2 bases and J shed 2 bases, with 16 bases lying between them. The DNA of the CDR3 is TGCAGTGCTAGATCCGGGCAGGGTCCTCCCTACGAGCAGTACTTC. The encoded protein is CSARSGQGPPYEQYF.

The sample holds many counts of this clonotype. This chain links TRBV2 with TRBJ2-5; 7 positions match TRBD1. Germline V lookup: CDR1 SNHLY, CDR2 FYNNEI. Germline trimming cut 7 bases from V and 4 bases from J; bases unmatched to any gene: 9. The CDR3 spans 14 residues. The DNA of the CDR3 is TGTGCCAGCACACCGACAGGGTACTTAGAGACCCAGTACTTC. Translating it yields CASTPTGYLETQYF.

This clonotype was seen at least ten times. The chain is built from TRBV27 and TRBJ1-2; possibly TRBD1 for D (5 bases). The CDR3 loop spans 13 amino acids. Per the germline V gene, CDR1 is MNHEY and CDR2 is SMNVEV (reference sequence). V lost 8 bases, J lost 5 bases, and 15 bases lay in between. CDR3: CASPGGDEYGYTF. The CDR3, as DNA: TGTGCCAGCCCCGGGGGGGATGAGTATGGCTACACCTTC.

This clonotype was found a few times. The CDR3 coding sequence is TGTGCCAGCAGTCCTCTTGGACTAGCGGGAGGGCAGAACACCGGGGAGCTGTTTTTT. Translated, it gives CASSPLGLAGGQNTGELFF. The chain uses TRBV6-1 and TRBJ2-2; 15 bases are shared with TRBD2. This CDR3 has 19 residues. Per the germline V gene, CDR1 is MNHNS and CDR2 is SASEGT. V was pared by 5 bases and J by 1 base, with 8 bases of the junction left unmatched.

This clonotype was counted many times. The genes are TRBV11-2 and TRBJ2-3, with a possible D match to TRBD1 (5 bases). Trimming pared 4 bases from V and 2 bases from J, leaving 16 bases between. The CDR3 has 16 amino acids. In germline, CDR1 is SGHAT, CDR2 FQNNGV. DNA for the CDR3: TGTGCCAGCAGCTCGACCCTAAGGGGATACACAGATACGCAGTATTTT. Amino acids: CASSSTLRGYTDTQYF. Using reference TRBV11-2 and TRBJ2-3 for the parts outside the CDR3, the full variable domain is EAGVAQSPRYKIIEKRQSVAFWCNPISGHATLYWYQQILGQGPKLLIQFQNNGVVDDSQLPKDRFSAERLKGVDSTLKIQPAKLEDSAVYLCASSSTLRGYTDTQYFGPGTRLTVL.